The 11 T cell receptor beta chains below come from one sample, sequenced in a study of CD8+ T cells in alopecia areata. RNA was isolated and reverse transcribed to cDNA, the sequencing template. Libraries were prepared by immunoSEQ multiplex PCR; TCRdb keeps only in-frame clonotypes and omits some of them. The sample records 55,000 to 70,000 clones, around 49% being singletons. This specimen consisted of CD8+ T cells sorted from blood, obtained at week 0. The receptor source for this set is a human donor with alopecia areata.

This clone was counted a few times. The sample contains more than one DNA sequence encoding this CDR3. The rearrangement joins TRBV29-1 to TRBJ2-7; 7 nucleotides line up with TRBD2. The junction had 4 bases not matched to a gene; V was cut back by 2 bases and J by 0 bases. Per germline, CDR1 SQVTM and CDR2 ANQGSEA. CDR3 size: 14 residues. The CDR3 DNA sequence: TGCAGCGTTGAACTTGGCGGGAGCTCCTACGAGCAGTACTTC. It translates to CSVELGGSSYEQYF.

V usage is TRBV14 and J usage is TRBJ1-2; the D gene is possibly TRBD1 (5 bases). The CDR3 is made up of 16 amino acids. V dropped 0 bases and J dropped 2 bases, with 13 bases sitting between them. In germline, CDR1 is SGHDN, CDR2 FVKESK. The CDR3: CASSQERGEDNYGYTF. CDR3 in DNA: TGTGCCAGCAGCCAAGAACGGGGGGAAGACAACTATGGCTACACCTTC.

The chain carries TRBV7-2 and TRBJ2-5; 7 nucleotides line up with TRBD1. Losses at the gene ends were 5 bases for V and 1 base for J; bases not matched to a gene: 16. In germline, CDR1 is SGHTA, CDR2 FQGNSA. The CDR3 extends over 18 amino acids. CDR3 residues: CASSPVGPGGRIQETQYF. The CDR3 nucleotides are TGTGCCAGCAGCCCGGTAGGACCAGGGGGAAGGATCCAAGAGACCCAGTACTTC.

This clone has a handful of counts. V gene TRBV10-2 combines with J gene TRBJ2-2; perhaps TRBD1 as D (5 bases). There are 13 residues in the CDR3. Germline V CDR1 and CDR2: WSHSY, SAAADI. V shed 4 bases and J shed 7 bases, with 10 bases lying between them. CDR3 sequence: CASSVRGVGELFF. The CDR3 DNA reads TGCGCCAGCAGTGTTAGGGGCGTCGGGGAGCTGTTTTTT.

Relative to its sample, this clone is medium-sized (0.01 to 0.1%). This sequence joins TRBV13 and TRBJ2-1, with 8 bases lining up with TRBD2. The germline V gene has CDR1 PRHDT and CDR2 FYEKMQ (reference sequence). Germline trimming cut 4 bases from V and 5 bases from J; bases unmatched to any gene: 10. The CDR3 runs to 16 residues. The CDR3 protein is CASSSDPSGYDNEQFF. The CDR3 DNA is TGTGCCAGCAGCTCGGACCCTAGCGGGTATGACAATGAGCAGTTCTTC.

This clone was counted a few times. The chain carries TRBV11-2 and TRBJ2-7; D is unclear. The CDR3 covers 11 residues. Trimming took off 7 bases at V and 7 bases at J, with 11 bases between the two ends. CDR1 and CDR2 (germline): SGHAT, FQNNGV. This chain's CDR3 is CASTPSSEQYF. DNA for the CDR3: TGTGCCAGCACCCCATCTAGTGAGCAGTACTTC.

This chain uses TRBV4-3 with TRBJ2-1, with 8 bases lining up with TRBD2. The CDR3 loop spans 15 amino acids. The germline CDR1 and CDR2 sequences are LGHNA and YSLEER. The V and J ends lost 4 bases and 6 bases, in that order; junction bases with no gene match: 8. CDR3 nucleotide sequence: TGCGCCAGCAGCCGTAGCGGGGTGGAGCCCAATGAGCAGTTCTTC. This encodes CASSRSGVEPNEQFF.

This clone appeared a few times. This chain connects TRBV20-1 to TRBJ2-7; D not certain. This CDR3 comprises 11 residues. The V gene lost 3 bases and the J gene lost 13 bases, with 16 bases spanning the gap. The V gene's germline CDR1 is DFQATT and CDR2 SNEGSKA (reference sequence). This chain's CDR3 is CSARSAGSTYF. CDR3 DNA sequence: TGCAGTGCTAGGTCAGCCGGGTCCACTTACTTC.

The chain combines TRBV25-1 with TRBJ2-3, with 8 positions matching TRBD1. The CDR3 covers 13 residues. Looked up from germline, CDR1 is MGHDK and CDR2 is SYGVNS. V lost 6 bases and J lost 6; bases outside the gene matches: 5. In nucleotides, the CDR3 is TGTGCCAGCAGACTGACAGGGGCGGATACGCAGTATTTT. Translating gives CASRLTGADTQYF.

This clone came up a few times. The chain is built from TRBV7-9 and TRBJ2-5, with 8 bases fitting TRBD1. Unmatched junction bases numbered 7, after V lost 6 bases and J lost 10 bases. The CDR3 covers 12 residues. CDR1 is SEHNR and CDR2 is FQNEAQ in the germline V gene (reference sequence). CDR3 sequence: CASRLSTGDQYF. The DNA of the CDR3 is TGTGCCAGCAGACTCTCGACAGGGGACCAGTACTTC.

In this sample, this clone is large (0.1 to 1%). The chain uses TRBV18 and TRBJ2-7; no firm D call. The CDR3 is 16 amino acids. Germline-derived CDR1 and CDR2 are KGHSH and LQKENI. V was trimmed by 3 bases and J by 3 bases, leaving 18 bases between them. The CDR3 reads CASSPFWSVKGYEQYF. DNA for the CDR3: TGTGCCAGCTCACCTTTCTGGAGCGTTAAGGGCTACGAGCAGTACTTC.